Shown below are 32 T cell receptor beta chains from a single sample sequenced in a study of T cells after yellow fever vaccination. TCRdb re-derived calls from the 5' RACE reads in MiXCR, one entry per CDR3 protein. The sample holds about 320,000 distinct CDR3 sequences; approximately 4% are singletons and the top ten take roughly a fifth. Sample: PBMCs, taken 15 days after the yellow fever booster vaccination. These receptors were collected from a young man who received the YFV17D yellow fever vaccine.

This clonotype has only a few counts. This clone may be a read error of a much larger clone one base away. This chain links TRBV6-2 or TRBV6-3 with TRBJ2-2; no firm D call. Germline CDR1 reads MNHEY; CDR2 reads SVGEGT. This CDR3 is built from 11 residues. V lost 6 bases and J lost 8, with 7 bases in between. The CDR3 nucleotides read TGTGCCAGCAGCTTCGTGGGGGAGCTGTTTTTT. This translates into CASSFVGELFF.

This clonotype has a count of ten or more. V gene TRBV10-3 combines with J gene TRBJ2-5, with D tentatively TRBD1 (6 bases). The germline V and J ends were trimmed by 3 bases and 5 bases, with 37 bases remaining between them. Germline V gene data show CDR1 as ENHRY and CDR2 as SYGVKD. The CDR3 extends over 22 amino acids. As DNA, the CDR3 is TGTGCCATCAGTGAACATGTTTGGGTGGGACAACGAACCCGGGACCAGGCGGAGACCCAGTACTTC. Translating it yields CAISEHVWVGQRTRDQAETQYF.

This clonotype was observed many times. The J gene is TRBJ2-1, the V gene TRBV7-2, with 8 bases that match TRBD1. This CDR3 has 14 residues. Per germline, CDR1 SGHTA and CDR2 FQGNSA. Trimming removed 5 bases from V and 6 bases from J; junction bases left unmatched: 6. The CDR3 nucleotides read TGTGCCAGCAGCGGGACAGGTGGTCGCAATGAGCAGTTCTTC. The encoded protein is CASSGTGGRNEQFF.

This clonotype was counted ten times or more. The gene calls are TRBV12-3 or TRBV12-4 and TRBJ2-2, with a possible D match to TRBD1 (7 bases). This CDR3 is built from 15 residues. V was pared by 3 bases and J by 4 bases, with 12 bases between. Here the CDR3 reads CASSFRGTVTGELFF. The CDR3 coding sequence is TGTGCCAGCAGTTTTCGCGGGACAGTCACCGGGGAGCTGTTTTTT.

Ten or more counts support this clonotype. The chain is built from TRBV5-1 and TRBJ2-1, with D possibly being TRBD1 (6 bases). The CDR3 totals 15 residues. The germline CDR1 and CDR2 sequences are SGHRS and YFSETQ. Trimming removed 4 bases at V and 3 bases at J, with 14 bases between. The CDR3 coding sequence is TGCGCCAGCAGCGTGGCCCAGGGGATCTACAATGAGCAGTTCTTC. Translation gives CASSVAQGIYNEQFF.

This clonotype was observed many times. The chain uses TRBV5-1 and TRBJ2-7, with TRBD1 matching over 9 bases. The CDR3 extends over 15 amino acids. V was pared by 0 bases and J by 5 bases, with 6 bases of the junction left unmatched. Germline V gene data show CDR1 as SGHRS and CDR2 as YFSETQ. This chain's CDR3 is CASSLAGQGIDEQYF. In DNA, the CDR3 is TGCGCCAGCAGCTTGGCCGGACAGGGGATCGACGAGCAGTACTTC.

This clonotype was seen ten or more times. The rearrangement links TRBV7-3 to TRBJ2-1; maybe TRBD1 (6 bases). With 1 base removed from V and 2 bases from J, the gap between germline ends came to 18 bases. Germline V gives CDR1 SGHTA, CDR2 FQGTGA. The CDR3 totals 18 residues. The CDR3 region is CASSLMSTGHGTYNEQFF. For the CDR3, the DNA is TGTGCCAGCAGCTTAATGTCAACGGGACACGGGACCTACAATGAGCAGTTCTTC. The full variable domain, completed using reference TRBV7-3 and TRBJ2-1, is GAGVSQTPSNKVTEKGKYVELRCDPISGHTALYWYRQSLGQGPEFLIYFQGTGAADDSGLPNDRFFAVRPEGSVSTLKIQRTERGDSAVYLCASSLMSTGHGTYNEQFFGPGTRLTVL.

The chain combines TRBV30 with TRBJ1-2, with TRBD1 as a possible D gene (6 bases). The germline V gene has CDR1 GTSNPN and CDR2 SVGIG (reference sequence). Trimming shortened V by 1 base and J by 3 bases, and 6 bases separated the two germline ends. CDR3 length: 12 residues. DNA of the CDR3: TGTGCCTGGAGTGCAGGGGACTATGGCTACACCTTC. This translates into CAWSAGDYGYTF.

Ten or more counts support this clonotype. The rearrangement joins TRBV29-1 to TRBJ2-1; D perhaps matches TRBD1 (7 bases). Germline-derived CDR1 and CDR2 are SQVTM and ANQGSEA. The germline V and J ends were trimmed by 0 bases and 0 bases, with 15 bases remaining between them. CDR3 length equals 17 residues. The CDR3 DNA follows: TGCAGCGTTGAAGATGGAGGGGGCGAGAGCTCCTACAATGAGCAGTTCTTC. Protein: CSVEDGGGESSYNEQFF.

At least ten counts were recorded for this clonotype. The chain is built from TRBV5-1 and TRBJ2-1; D might be TRBD2 (6 bases). Trimming pared 3 bases from V and 4 bases from J, leaving 14 bases between. CDR1 and CDR2 (germline): SGHRS, YFSETQ. This CDR3 is 15 amino acids long. The CDR3 region has the DNA TGCGCCAGCAGCTCCACCGTGGGGGGATACAATGAGCAGTTCTTC. Its protein is CASSSTVGGYNEQFF.

V and J are TRBV2 and TRBJ1-2, with D hard to call. Germline lookup yields CDR1 SNHLY and CDR2 FYNNEI. Trimming left V 6 bases short and J 8 bases short, with 19 bases between. The CDR3 length is 14 residues. CDR3 coding DNA: TGTGCCAGCAGGGCGAACAGAATGGAGCGAGGCTACACCTTC. Protein sequence: CASRANRMERGYTF.

J is TRBJ2-1 and V is TRBV7-2, with D perhaps matching TRBD2 (5 bases). Germline V gives CDR1 SGHTA, CDR2 FQGNSA. V lost 5 bases and J lost 8, with 22 bases in between. The CDR3 consists of 16 residues. CDR3: CASSIDGPGFRYEQFF. The CDR3 DNA reads TGTGCCAGCAGCATAGACGGCCCGGGATTTCGGTATGAGCAGTTCTTC.

This clonotype was counted at least ten times. The CDR3 sequence: CASSLSSGGYTDTQYF. In DNA, the CDR3 is TGTGCCAGCAGCTTGTCTAGCGGGGGATACACAGATACGCAGTATTTT. The genes are TRBV5-6 and TRBJ2-3; 10 bases match TRBD2. V lost 1 base to trimming and J lost 2 bases; unmatched junction nucleotides: 4. Germline assignment: CDR1 SGHDT and CDR2 YYEEEE. This CDR3 is built from 16 residues.

In this sample, this clonotype turned up a few times. The rearrangement joins TRBV7-8 to TRBJ1-4; no definite D call. CDR1 and CDR2 (germline): SGHVS, FQNEAQ. V dropped 4 bases and J dropped 4 bases, with 16 bases sitting between them. This CDR3 is built from 16 residues. The CDR3 loop is CASSSQPLGINEKLFF. CDR3 sequence (DNA): TGTGCCAGCAGCTCTCAACCTTTAGGGATTAATGAAAAACTGTTTTTT.

This clonotype has ten or more counts. The CDR3 is CAISELNEQFF. The CDR3 region has the DNA TGTGCCATCAGTGAGTTGAATGAGCAGTTCTTC. This chain connects TRBV10-3 to TRBJ2-1; D gene uncertain. V was clipped by 1 base and J by 7 bases, with 2 bases between them. Per germline, CDR1 ENHRY and CDR2 SYGVKD. CDR3 length equals 11 residues.

This clonotype showed up many times. The chain uses TRBV7-9 and TRBJ1-2; TRBD1 matches 7 bases. The V segment lost 2 bases and the J segment 3 bases; nucleotides outside the gene matches: 0. Germline V gene data show CDR1 as SEHNR and CDR2 as FQNEAQ (reference sequence). The CDR3 extends over 13 amino acids. CDR3 protein: CASSLTGDYGYTF. The DNA of the CDR3 is TGTGCCAGCAGCTTAACAGGGGACTATGGCTACACCTTC.

In its sample, this clonotype was seen many times. The chain couples TRBV18 to TRBJ1-2; 12 nucleotides line up with TRBD1. The J segment lost 5 bases and the V segment lost 3 bases, leaving 10 bases of the junction unmatched. The CDR3 is 17 amino acids. Germline V gene sequence: CDR1 KGHSH, CDR2 LQKENI. The CDR3 loop is CASSPQPGQGAGYGYTF. The CDR3 DNA follows: TGTGCCAGCTCACCCCAGCCGGGACAGGGGGCAGGATATGGCTACACCTTC.

This clonotype has at least ten counts. A junction end diverges from the germline sequence, so it may reflect a read error. This chain joins TRBV5-1 and TRBJ2-5; 7 nucleotides match TRBD1. The germline V gene encodes CDR1 SGHRS and CDR2 YFSETQ. The CDR3 consists of 13 residues. The CDR3 sequence: CASSRTGEETQYF. DNA of the CDR3: TGTGCCAGCAGCCGTACAGGGGAGGAGACCCAGTACTTC.

The gene calls are TRBV4-2 and TRBJ1-6; TRBD1 matches 7 bases. Germline loops: CDR1 LGHNA, CDR2 YNFKEQ. The V segment lost 0 bases and the J segment 0 bases; nucleotides outside the gene matches: 14. CDR3 size: 21 residues. CDR3 protein: CASSQEPQGRLTSSYNSPLHF. In DNA form, the CDR3 reads TGTGCCAGCAGCCAAGAACCACAGGGGCGGCTTACGAGCTCCTATAATTCACCCCTCCACTTT.

This clonotype was recorded at least ten times. The chain employs TRBV27 and TRBJ2-1, with 9 bases identical to TRBD1. Germline CDR1 MNHEY, CDR2 SMNVEV (reference sequence). This CDR3 is built from 15 residues. V was pared by 1 base and J by 7 bases, with 5 bases of the junction left unmatched. The CDR3 region has the DNA TGTGCCAGCAGTTTATTGGGACAGGGAGGGAATGAGCAGTTCTTC. Protein sequence: CASSLLGQGGNEQFF.

The table lists this clonotype with many counts. The rearrangement uses TRBV5-1 and TRBJ2-2; D is tentatively TRBD1 or TRBD2 (6 bases each). The CDR3 is 15 amino acids. The germline V and J ends were trimmed by 3 bases and 5 bases, with 14 bases remaining between them. Germline V lookup: CDR1 SGHRS, CDR2 YFSETQ. The CDR3 nucleotides are TGCGCCAGCAGCTGGTCGGGGGCCGAAACCGGGGAGCTGTTTTTT. Translating gives CASSWSGAETGELFF.

In this sample, this clonotype turned up many times. The chain joins TRBV20-1 to TRBJ2-1; D is perhaps TRBD2 (5 bases). The CDR3 extends over 16 amino acids. The germline V gene has CDR1 DFQATT and CDR2 SNEGSKA (reference sequence). Trimming removed 2 bases from V and 8 bases from J, with 22 bases in between. The CDR3 region is CSARSAGRSPVDEQFF. The CDR3 DNA reads TGCAGTGCTAGATCCGCGGGTCGTTCTCCTGTAGATGAGCAGTTCTTC.

A few counts support this clonotype. The chain has TRBV7-9 and TRBJ1-6; D perhaps matches TRBD1 (6 bases). The CDR3 is 15 residues long. V was trimmed by 5 bases and J by 7 bases, leaving 15 bases between them. The germline CDR1 and CDR2 sequences are SEHNR and FQNEAQ (reference sequence). CDR3 region: CASSSRTVDNSPLHF. In nucleotides, the CDR3 is TGTGCCAGCAGCAGCCGGACAGTAGACAATTCACCCCTCCACTTT.

This clonotype showed up many times. The V gene is TRBV6-6, the J gene TRBJ2-1; TRBD2 aligns across 8 bases. Per germline, CDR1 MNHNY and CDR2 SVGAGI (reference sequence). This CDR3 is 14 amino acids long. J lost 6 bases, V lost 6 bases, and 7 bases had no gene match. CDR3 loop: CASSPPGGGNEQFF. CDR3 bases: TGTGCCAGCAGCCCCCCCGGGGGGGGCAATGAGCAGTTCTTC.

In its sample, this clonotype was seen many times. The chain recombines TRBV7-3 with TRBJ2-1, with TRBD2 matching over 14 bases. Trimming cost V 0 bases and J 12 bases; bases outside gene matches: 10. The CDR3 is 17 amino acids. The germline V gene encodes CDR1 SGHTA and CDR2 FQGTGA. The CDR3 loop reads CASSLTSPGTSGGAQFF. The CDR3 DNA reads TGTGCCAGCAGCTTAACGAGTCCCGGGACTAGCGGGGGCGCGCAGTTCTTC.

The chain carries TRBV27 and TRBJ2-1; 8 nucleotides align to TRBD1. CDR1 is MNHEY and CDR2 is SMNVEV in the germline V gene (reference sequence). V shed 2 bases and J 1 base; nucleotides not matched to a gene: 4. There are 16 residues in the CDR3. Written as DNA, the CDR3 is TGTGCCAGCAGTTTACTCGGGGACAGGTCCTACAATGAGCAGTTCTTC. This gives the protein CASSLLGDRSYNEQFF.

This sequence joins TRBV29-1 and TRBJ2-5; 11 bases map to TRBD2. Germline-derived CDR1 and CDR2 are SQVTM and ANQGSEA. This CDR3 has 17 amino acids. The junction had 9 bases not matched to a gene; V was cut back by 2 bases and J by 1 base. DNA of the CDR3: TGCAGCGTTGAATGGCTAGCGGGGGGTTTCTTCCAAGAGACCCAGTACTTC. Translating gives CSVEWLAGGFFQETQYF.

The gene calls are TRBV12-5 and TRBJ2-3; 9 bases are shared with TRBD1. This CDR3 spans 14 amino acids. The V gene end was trimmed by 5 bases and the J gene end by 3 bases; junction bases not matched to a gene: 3. Per the germline V gene, CDR1 is LGHNT and CDR2 is FRNRAP. CDR3 amino acids: CASGKGQGTDTQYF. In nucleotides, the CDR3 is TGTGCTAGTGGTAAGGGACAGGGAACAGATACGCAGTATTTT.

The chain is built from TRBV7-6 and TRBJ2-6; 9 bases match TRBD1. J lost 0 bases, V lost 4 bases, and 4 bases had no gene match. Germline-derived CDR1 and CDR2 are SGHVS and FNYEAQ. The CDR3 runs 17 residues. The CDR3 loop reads CASSSGQGNSGANVLTF. The CDR3 DNA reads TGTGCCAGCAGCTCCGGACAGGGGAACTCTGGGGCCAACGTCCTGACTTTC.

This clonotype has a count of ten or more. V is TRBV6-2 or TRBV6-3 and J is TRBJ2-2; no clear D gene. V shed 6 bases and J shed 2 bases, with 10 bases lying between them. The CDR3 consists of 14 residues. Germline lookup yields CDR1 MNHEY and CDR2 SVGEGT. Here the CDR3 reads CASSTDGNTGELFF. CDR3 nucleotides: TGTGCCAGCAGCACGGACGGTAACACCGGGGAGCTGTTTTTT.

The CDR3: CASSEKRVIYEQYF. The DNA of the CDR3 is TGCGCCAGCAGTGAAAAGCGAGTCATCTACGAGCAGTACTTC. This chain joins TRBV10-2 and TRBJ2-7; D is ambiguous. The ends were cut back, 3 bases at V and 3 bases at J, with 12 bases in the middle. CDR1 and CDR2 from the germline V gene are WSHSY and SAAADI. The CDR3 is 14 residues long.

This CDR3 reads CASGDYSSCYEQYF. The CDR3 region has the DNA TGCGCCAGCGGCGACTACAGTTCCTGCTACGAGCAGTACTTC. V gene TRBV5-1 combines with J gene TRBJ2-7; D is perhaps TRBD2 (5 bases). Germline lookup yields CDR1 SGHRS and CDR2 YFSETQ. The CDR3 is 14 amino acids. V gave up 7 bases and J gave up 3 bases, with 17 bases separating them.